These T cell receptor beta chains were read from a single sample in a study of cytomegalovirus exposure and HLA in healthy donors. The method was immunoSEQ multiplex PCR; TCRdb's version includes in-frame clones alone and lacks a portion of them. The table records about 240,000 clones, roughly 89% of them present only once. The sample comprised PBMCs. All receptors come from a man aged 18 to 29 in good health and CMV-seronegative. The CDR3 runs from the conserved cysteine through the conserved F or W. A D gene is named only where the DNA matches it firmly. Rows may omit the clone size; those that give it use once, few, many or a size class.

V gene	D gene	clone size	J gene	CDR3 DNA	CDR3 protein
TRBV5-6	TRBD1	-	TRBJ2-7	TGTGCCAGCAGCTTGGATAGGACAGGGGTGGACGAGCAGTACTTC	CASSLDRTGVDEQYF
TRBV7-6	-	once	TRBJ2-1	TGTGCCAGCAGCTCAATCAGGCTAGCGATGTACAATGAGCAGTTCTTC	CASSSIRLAMYNEQFF
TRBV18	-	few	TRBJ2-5	TGTGCCAGCTTCCGGGGCGGGGATCAAGAGACCCAGTACTTC	CASFRGGDQETQYF
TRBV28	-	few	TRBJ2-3	TGTGCCAGCAGCTACAGACAGAGAAGAGTCTCAGATACGCAGTATTTT	CASSYRQRRVSDTQYF
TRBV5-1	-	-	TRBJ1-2	TGCGCCAGCAGCTTAAGGCCCGGGGGGCCGTCTAACTATGGCTACACCTTC	CASSLRPGGPSNYGYTF
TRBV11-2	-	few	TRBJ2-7	TGTGCCAGCAGCTTAGATCAGAGGGACGAGCAGTACTTC	CASSLDQRDEQYF
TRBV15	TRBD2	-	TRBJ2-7	TGTGCCACCAGCAAAGGACTGGGACCCGGGACTAGCAAACTCTCCGAGCAGTACTTC	CATSKGLGPGTSKLSEQYF
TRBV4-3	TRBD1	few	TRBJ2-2	TGCGCCAGTTCCGGGACAGGGAACACCGGGGAGCTGTTTTTT	CASSGTGNTGELFF
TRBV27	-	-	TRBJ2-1	TGTGCCAGCAGTGAACAGGGTAATGAGCAGTTCTTC	CASSEQGNEQFF
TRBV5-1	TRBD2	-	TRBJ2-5	TGCGCCAGCAGCACTTCGGGGGGGCAGGAGACCCAGTACTTC	CASSTSGGQETQYF
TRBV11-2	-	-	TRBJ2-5	TGTGCCAGCAGCTTTGCCAGGGACCAAGAGACCCAGTACTTC	CASSFARDQETQYF
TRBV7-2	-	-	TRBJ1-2	TGTGCCAGCAGCCTTGGACAGCGCTATGGCTACACCTTC	CASSLGQRYGYTF
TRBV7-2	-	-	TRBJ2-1	TGTGCCAGCAGCTTTTCGTCTAGCTCTTCCTACAATGAGCAGTTCTTC	CASSFSSSSSYNEQFF
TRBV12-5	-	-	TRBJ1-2	TGTGCTAGTGGTTTGGGGCAGAACTATGGCTACACCTTC	CASGLGQNYGYTF
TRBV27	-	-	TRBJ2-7	TGTGCCAGCAGTCCTCGCCGGGGAGAGGCCTACGAGCAGTACTTC	CASSPRRGEAYEQYF
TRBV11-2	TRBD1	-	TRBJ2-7	TGTGCCAGCAGCCCCTGGACAGGTGGACACGAGCAGTACTTC	CASSPWTGGHEQYF
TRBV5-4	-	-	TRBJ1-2	TGTGCCAGCAGCTCCACCGACAGCTATGGCTACACCTTC	CASSSTDSYGYTF
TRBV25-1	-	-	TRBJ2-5	TGTGCCAGCAGTGAATACCCCCCTCAAGAGACCCAGTACTTC	CASSEYPPQETQYF
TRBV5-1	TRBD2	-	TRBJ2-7	TGCGCCAGCAGCTTGTGGCTAGCGGAGGCCCGTGGGGACGAGCAGTACTTC	CASSLWLAEARGDEQYF
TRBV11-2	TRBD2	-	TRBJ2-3	TGTGCCAGCAGCTCAAGGCGGGGGGTTAGCACAGATACGCAGTATTTT	CASSSRRGVSTDTQYF
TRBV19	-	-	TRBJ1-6	TGTGCCAGTAGTATACTACAGGGTTCACCCCTCCACTTT	CASSILQGSPLHF
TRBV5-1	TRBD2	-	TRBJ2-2	TGCGCCAGCAACCTAGCGGGAGGCACCGGGGAGCTGTTTTTT	CASNLAGGTGELFF
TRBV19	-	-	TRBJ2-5	TGTGCCAGTAGTATACAGCGTGAACAAGAGACCCAGTACTTC	CASSIQREQETQYF
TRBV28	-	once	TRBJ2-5	TGTGCCAGCAGTTCCCCCCAGACAGTACTCCAAGAGACCCAGTACTTC	CASSSPQTVLQETQYF
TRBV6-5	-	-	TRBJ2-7	TGTGCCAGCAGTTACTTGGGCTACCTCTACGAGCAGTACTTC	CASSYLGYLYEQYF
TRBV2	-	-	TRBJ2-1	TGTGCCACCTCCTTCGGCGGGGGCAGCATAAATGAGCAGTTCTTC	CATSFGGGSINEQFF
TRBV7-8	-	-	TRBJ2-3	TGTGCCAGCAGCTTACACCAGCGGCTCACAGATACGCAGTATTTT	CASSLHQRLTDTQYF
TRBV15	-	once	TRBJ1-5	TGTGCCACCAGCAGAGATCCGGGTGCCAATCAGCCCCAGCATTTT	CATSRDPGANQPQHF
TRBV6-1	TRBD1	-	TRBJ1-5	TGTGCCAGCAGTCACCGGGACAGGAGCAATCAGCCCCAGCATTTT	CASSHRDRSNQPQHF
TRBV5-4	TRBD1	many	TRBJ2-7	TGTGCCAGCAACAGACAGGGTGAGACCTACGAGCAGTACTTC	CASNRQGETYEQYF
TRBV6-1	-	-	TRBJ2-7	TGTGCCAGCAGTCTCTACGAGCAGTACTTC	CASSLYEQYF
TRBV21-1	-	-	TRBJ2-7	TGTGCCAGCAGCGCCGTCGACAGCACCGACGAGCAGTACTTC	CASSAVDSTDEQYF
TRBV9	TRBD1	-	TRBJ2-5	TGTGCCAGCAGCGTAGTAGGGGGCGGGGAGACCCAGTACTTC	CASSVVGGGETQYF
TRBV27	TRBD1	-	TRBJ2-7	TGTGCCACCCGGACAGGGGTTGGCGAGCAGTACTTC	CATRTGVGEQYF
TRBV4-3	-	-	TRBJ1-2	TGCGCCAGCAGCCAAGAGTCGGGGGGGGTATATGGCTACACCTTC	CASSQESGGVYGYTF
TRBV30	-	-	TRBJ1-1	TGTGCCTGGAGTGTAATAGACACTGAAGCTTTCTTT	CAWSVIDTEAFF
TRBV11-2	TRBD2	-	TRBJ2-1	TGTGCCAGCAGCCGGACTAGCGGGGGGAACAATGAGCAGTTCTTC	CASSRTSGGNNEQFF
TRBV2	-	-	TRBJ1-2	TGTGCCAGTTTAGGACTGACGAACTATGGCTACACCTTC	CASLGLTNYGYTF
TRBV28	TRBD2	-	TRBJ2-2	TGTGCCAGCAGTCAGATCTCCGGGACTAGTCTTTATGCCGGGGAGCTGTTTTTT	CASSQISGTSLYAGELFF
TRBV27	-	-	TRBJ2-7	TGTGCCAGCGGAGGGGGGGCCGATGGCTACGAGCAGTACTTC	CASGGGADGYEQYF
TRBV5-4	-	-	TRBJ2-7	TGTGCCAGCAGCTCAGCGCCGTCCGGGGACGAGCAGTACTTC	CASSSAPSGDEQYF
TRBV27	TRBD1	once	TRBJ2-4	TGTGCCAGCAGTCCAACCCTTGAGAGACAGGGACCCAAAAACATTCAGTACTTC	CASSPTLERQGPKNIQYF
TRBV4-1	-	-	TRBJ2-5	TGCGCCAGCAGCCGGGCTAACAGGAGACAAGAGACCCAGTACTTC	CASSRANRRQETQYF
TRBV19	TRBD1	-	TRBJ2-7	TGTGCCAGTAGTCCCGACAGGGAAGGGTTGCAGTACTTC	CASSPDREGLQYF
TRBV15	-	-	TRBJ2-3	TGTGCCACCAGCAGTGGGGGGAACCGTGCCTCCAATACGCAGTATTTT	CATSSGGNRASNTQYF
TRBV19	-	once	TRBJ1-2	TGTGCCAGTACAGTTGTGGCGGCATCCGTCTATGGCTACACCTTC	CASTVVAASVYGYTF
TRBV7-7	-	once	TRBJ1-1	TGTGCCAGCAGCCGCAACAGAGACACTGAAGCTTTCTTT	CASSRNRDTEAFF
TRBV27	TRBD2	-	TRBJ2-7	TGTGCCAGCAGTTTAAAGGATGCGGGAGTATACGAGCAGTACTTC	CASSLKDAGVYEQYF
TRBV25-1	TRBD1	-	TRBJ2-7	TGTGCCAGCAGCGAGACAGGGGGCAACGAGCAGTACTTC	CASSETGGNEQYF
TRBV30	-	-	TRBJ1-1	TGTGCCTGGAGAGGGGTTCAGACTGAAGCTTTCTTT	CAWRGVQTEAFF
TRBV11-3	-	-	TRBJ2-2	TGTGCCAGCAGCTTAGGCCAGGGCGGGGAGCTGTTTTTT	CASSLGQGGELFF
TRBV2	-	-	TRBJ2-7	TGTGCCAGCAGTTTACAGGTTGTTGAACCCTACGAGCAGTACTTC	CASSLQVVEPYEQYF
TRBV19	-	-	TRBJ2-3	TGTGCCAGTGGAGGGGGCTCACTTAGCACAGATACGCAGTATTTT	CASGGGSLSTDTQYF
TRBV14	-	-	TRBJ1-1	TGTGCCAGCAGCCAAGGACTGACTGAAGCTTTCTTT	CASSQGLTEAFF
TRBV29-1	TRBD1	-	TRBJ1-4	TGCAGCGCAGGACAGGGGGCAACTAATGAAAAACTGTTTTTT	CSAGQGATNEKLFF
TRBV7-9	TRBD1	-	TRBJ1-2	TGTGCCAGCAGCATGACAGGGTTGGGAGGAAAACACACCTTC	CASSMTGLGGKHTF